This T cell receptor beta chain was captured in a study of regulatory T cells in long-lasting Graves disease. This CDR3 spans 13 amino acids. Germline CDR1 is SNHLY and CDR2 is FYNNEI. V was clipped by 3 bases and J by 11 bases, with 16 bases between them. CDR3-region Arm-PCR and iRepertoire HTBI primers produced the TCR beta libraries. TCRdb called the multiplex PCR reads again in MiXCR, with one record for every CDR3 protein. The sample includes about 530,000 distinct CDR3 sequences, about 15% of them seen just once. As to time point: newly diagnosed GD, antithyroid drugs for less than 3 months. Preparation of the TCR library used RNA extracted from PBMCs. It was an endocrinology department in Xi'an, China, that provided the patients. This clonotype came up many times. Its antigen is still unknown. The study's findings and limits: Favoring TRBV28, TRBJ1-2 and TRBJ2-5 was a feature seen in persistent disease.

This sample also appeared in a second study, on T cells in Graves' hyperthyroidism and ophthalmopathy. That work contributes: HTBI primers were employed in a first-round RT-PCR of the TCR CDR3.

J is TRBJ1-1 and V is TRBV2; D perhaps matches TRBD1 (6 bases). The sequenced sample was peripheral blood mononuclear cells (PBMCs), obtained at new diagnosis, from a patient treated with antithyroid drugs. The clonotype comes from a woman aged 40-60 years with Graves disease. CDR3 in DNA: TGTGCCAGCAGTGAGAGGTTGGGGGCGAGTGCTTTCTTT. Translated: CASSERLGASAFF.